One sample yielded the 10 T cell receptor beta chains listed below, sequenced in a study of T cells in Graves' hyperthyroidism and ophthalmopathy. RNA transcripts were the template for amplifying TCR beta CDR3 regions. Primed by the HTBI set, a first-round RT-PCR was run on the TCR CDR3. TCRdb re-called the multiplex PCR reads with MiXCR, one entry per CDR3 protein. The data hold tens of thousands of distinct CDR3 sequences, with around 55% observed a single time. The specimen was peripheral blood or thyroid tissue (not recorded which). These receptors all stem from a man aged 18 to 29 with Graves' hyperthyroidism.

As regards this clonotype: Germline and junction disagree at one end, which may indicate a read error. The V gene is TRBV4-1, the J gene TRBJ1-2, with D possibly being TRBD1 (5 bases). The CDR3 spans 16 residues. The V gene's germline CDR1 is MGHRA and CDR2 YSYEKL. CDR3 in amino acids: CASGQAPRRGLGGYTF. CDR3 coding DNA: TGCGCCAGCGGCCAAGCCCCACGACGGGGACTGGGTGGCTACACCTTC.

This rearrangement joins TRBV29-1 to TRBJ2-1; D is unresolved. The V end was cut by 5 bases, the J end by 5 bases, with 4 bases between. Germline lookup yields CDR1 SQVTM and CDR2 ANQGSEA. This CDR3 has 10 residues. Here the CDR3 reads CSVWDNEQFF. In nucleotides, the CDR3 is TGCAGCGTTTGGGACAATGAGCAGTTCTTC.

This CDR3 is CAIRGGTGTEAFF. CDR3 in DNA: TGTGCCATCAGAGGGGGCACGGGCACTGAAGCTTTCTTT. The chain employs TRBV10-3 and TRBJ1-1, with TRBD1 matching over 7 bases. CDR1 is ENHRY, CDR2 SYGVKD, per germline. The ends lost 6 bases at V and 4 bases at J; junction bases unmatched: 5. The CDR3 totals 13 residues.

About this clonotype: This clone may be a read error of a much larger clone one base away. The CDR3 is CASSSRAKTTSGYEQYF. The CDR3 DNA is TGTGCCAGCAGTTCCCGGGCGAAGACTACTAGTGGGTACGAGCAGTACTTC. This chain uses TRBV5-6 with TRBJ2-7; perhaps TRBD2 as D (5 bases). Trimming removed 5 bases at V and 4 bases at J, with 25 bases between. Germline V gene lookup returns CDR1 SGHDT and CDR2 YYEEEE. The CDR3 extends over 17 amino acids.

This clonotype was counted many times. The chain uses TRBV7-9 and TRBJ1-1, with no clear D. Germline V gives CDR1 SEHNR, CDR2 FQNEAQ (reference sequence). The CDR3 has 15 amino acids. V lost 5 bases and J lost 0, with 13 bases in between. CDR3 bases: TGTGCCAGCAGCGCCCGTTTAGGGATGAACACTGAAGCTTTCTTT. Protein: CASSARLGMNTEAFF.

This clonotype appeared many times. J is TRBJ2-2 and V is TRBV15, with no clear D. Trimming stripped 5 bases from V and 1 base from J, with 5 bases between. The length of the CDR3 is 13 residues. The germline V gene encodes CDR1 LNHNV and CDR2 YYDKDF (reference sequence). The CDR3 spells CATSGRNTGELFF. The CDR3 coding sequence is TGTGCCACCAGCGGTAGGAACACCGGGGAGCTGTTTTTT.

This clonotype was observed at least ten times. CDR3 DNA sequence: TGTGCCAGCAAGACTGAGGGGTACACTGAAGCTTTCTTT. This sequence encodes CASKTEGYTEAFF. The chain is built from TRBV27 and TRBJ1-1; possible D gene TRBD1, 5 bases. Germline V gene sequence: CDR1 MNHEY, CDR2 SMNVEV (reference sequence). The CDR3 runs to 13 residues. V lost 7 bases, J lost 3 bases, and 12 bases lay in between.

This clonotype occurred many times. The chain uses TRBV20-1 and TRBJ1-5; 7 bases line up with TRBD1. There are 12 residues in the CDR3. Per the germline V gene, CDR1 is DFQATT and CDR2 is SNEGSKA (reference sequence). V gave up 6 bases and J gave up 7 bases; unmatched junction bases: 6. The CDR3 spells CSAPYRGQPQHF. CDR3 coding DNA: TGCAGTGCGCCTTACAGGGGACAGCCCCAGCATTTT.

About this clonotype itself: Since the CDR3 does not end with the conserved phenylalanine or tryptophan, this likely comes from a read error. The chain is built from TRBV2 and TRBJ1-4, with D unclear. Trimming stripped 6 bases from V and 8 bases from J, with 16 bases between. The CDR3 runs 14 residues. Germline-derived CDR1 and CDR2 are SNHLY and FYNNEI. The CDR3 DNA sequence: TGTGCCAGCAGCAAAGGAAGCCGATTGGAAAAACTGTTTTCT. Translated: CASSKGSRLEKLFS.

The chain joins TRBV12-3 or TRBV12-4 to TRBJ1-1; no definite D call. V lost 8 bases and J lost 1, with 8 bases in between. The CDR3 is 12 amino acids. Written as DNA, the CDR3 is TGTGCCAGCCAAGGTTGGAACACTGAAGCTTTCTTT. This gives the protein CASQGWNTEAFF.